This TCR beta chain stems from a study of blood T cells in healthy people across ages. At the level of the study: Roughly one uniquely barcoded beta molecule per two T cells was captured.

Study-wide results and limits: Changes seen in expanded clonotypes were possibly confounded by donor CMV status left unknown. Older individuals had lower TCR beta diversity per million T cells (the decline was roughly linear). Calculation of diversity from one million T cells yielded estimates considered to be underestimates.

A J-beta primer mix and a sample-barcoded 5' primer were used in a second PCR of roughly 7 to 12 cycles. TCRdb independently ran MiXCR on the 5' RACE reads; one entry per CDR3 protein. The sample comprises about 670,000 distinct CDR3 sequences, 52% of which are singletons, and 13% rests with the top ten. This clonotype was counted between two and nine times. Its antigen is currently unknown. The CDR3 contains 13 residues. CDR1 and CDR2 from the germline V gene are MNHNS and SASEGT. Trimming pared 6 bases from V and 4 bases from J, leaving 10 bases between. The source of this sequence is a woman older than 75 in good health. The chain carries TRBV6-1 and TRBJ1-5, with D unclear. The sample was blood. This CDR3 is CASSEFLNQPQHF. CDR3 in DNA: TGTGCCAGCAGCGAATTCCTGAATCAGCCCCAGCATTTT.